What follows are 9 T cell receptor beta chains derived from one specimen sequenced in a study of CD8+ T cells in alopecia areata. Extracted RNA was reverse transcribed into cDNA, the sequencing template. Sequenced by immunoSEQ multiplex PCR; TCRdb stores in-frame clones only, minus some. The table includes approximately 160,000 clones, less than 80% detected once. Regarding treatment: oral pan-JAK inhibitor, 5-10 mg twice daily. Sequencing used CD4+ T cells sorted from blood, obtained at week 24, from a patient treated with tofacitinib. These receptors were obtained from a human donor with alopecia areata.

This chain uses TRBV2 with TRBJ1-2; unclear D gene. This CDR3 region has 12 residues. CDR1 is SNHLY and CDR2 is FYNNEI in the germline V gene. Trimming shortened V by 6 bases and J by 7 bases, and 12 bases separated the two germline ends. The CDR3 DNA follows: TGTGCCAGCAGGGTGGACGGAGGTGGCTACACCTTC. This encodes CASRVDGGGYTF.

This clone was observed many times. The chain is built from TRBV21-1 and TRBJ2-5. TRBV21-1 is noted as a pseudogene. The CDR3 is 14 residues long. The CDR3 sequence: CASSKVQSQETQYF. The CDR3 bases are TGTGCCAGCAGCAAAGTCCAGAGCCAAGAGACCCAGTACTTC.

This clone was found a few times. The rearrangement links TRBV29-1 to TRBJ2-5, with D unresolved. Germline CDR1 is SQVTM and CDR2 is ANQGSEA. V dropped 4 bases and J dropped 2 bases, with 14 bases sitting between them. The CDR3 length is 14 residues. CDR3 DNA: TGCAGCGTTGCCTCCAGACTCAGACAAGAGACCCAGTACTTC. This encodes CSVASRLRQETQYF.

A single count supports this clone. The chain uses TRBV25-1 and TRBJ2-3; D is unclear. There are 13 residues in the CDR3. In germline, CDR1 is MGHDK, CDR2 SYGVNS. Trimming stripped 4 bases from V and 0 bases from J, with 5 bases between. This CDR3 is CASSVTSTDTQYF. In DNA form, the CDR3 reads TGTGCCAGCAGTGTGACTAGCACAGATACGCAGTATTTT.

V usage is TRBV4-2 and J usage is TRBJ2-1, with TRBD2 as a possible D gene (6 bases). Trimming shortened V by 0 bases and J by 7 bases, and 10 bases separated the two germline ends. Germline V CDR1 and CDR2: LGHNA, YNFKEQ. The CDR3 runs to 14 residues. This chain's CDR3 is CASSQDIGGNEQFF. The DNA for the CDR3 is TGTGCCAGCAGCCAAGATATCGGGGGTAATGAGCAGTTCTTC.

The CDR3 loop is CASSLSGPDQPQHF. In nucleotides, the CDR3 is TGTGCCAGCAGCTTATCAGGGCCAGATCAGCCCCAGCATTTT. This sequence joins TRBV7-9 and TRBJ1-5; D is perhaps TRBD1 (5 bases). The CDR3 is made up of 14 amino acids. Trimming took off 2 bases at V and 5 bases at J, with 10 bases between the two ends. The V gene's germline CDR1 is SEHNR and CDR2 FQNEAQ (reference sequence). Full variable domain (rest looked up from reference TRBV7-9 and TRBJ1-5): DTGVSQNPRHKITKRGQNVTFRCDPISEHNRLYWYRQTLGQGPEFLTYFQNEAQLEKSRLLSDRFSAERPKGSFSTLEIQRTEQGDSAMYLCASSLSGPDQPQHFGDGTRLSIL.

V gene TRBV6-5 combines with J gene TRBJ1-2, with a weak D call TRBD1 (5 bases). The CDR3 loop spans 14 amino acids. With 5 bases removed from V and 8 bases from J, the gap between germline ends came to 18 bases. Germline assignment: CDR1 MNHEY and CDR2 SVGAGI. Written as DNA, the CDR3 is TGTGCCAGCAGTGAAGACCCCCTCGGGGGGGGCTACACCTTC. It translates to CASSEDPLGGGYTF.

There are a few counts of this clone. The chain recombines TRBV6-5 with TRBJ2-2; D uncertain. Germline V lookup: CDR1 MNHEY, CDR2 SVGAGI. The CDR3 has 16 residues. V shed 0 bases and J shed 0 bases, with 8 bases lying between them. The CDR3 sequence is CASSYSGTTNTGELFF. In DNA form, the CDR3 reads TGTGCCAGCAGTTACTCGGGCACCACGAACACCGGGGAGCTGTTTTTT.

The chain joins TRBV18 to TRBJ1-2; TRBD1 might be the D (5 bases). There are 14 residues in the CDR3. CDR1 and CDR2 from the germline V gene are KGHSH and LQKENI. Deletions cut 3 bases from V and 7 bases from J, with 15 bases between. CDR3 protein: CASSPGTEGGGYTF. CDR3 DNA: TGTGCCAGCTCACCCGGGACGGAGGGAGGTGGCTACACCTTC.